This paragraph covers one TCR beta chain sequence. This clone is characterized as large (0.1 to 1%). The record has no base qualities; no much larger clone is one base away. The sample is drawn from a study of tacrolimus-resistant gene-edited T cells for transplant recipients (dated by TCRdb to about 2020). Concerning the study at large: Using TCRbeta sequencing, clonality and clone numbers were compared between expanded FKBP12 knockout and unedited CMV-specific T cell products. Repertoire sequencing was done as a safety check to rule out transformation-driven clonal outgrowth after gene editing. Sequencing was performed for a couple of donors, with one unedited and one FKBP12 knockout CMV-specific T cell product contributed by each donor.

What the research found in general, with its limitations: Comparable clonality, top-10 clone read coverage, and total clone numbers were found for knockout and unedited products. The authors concluded that gene editing did not drastically skew the TCRbeta repertoire and did not cause excessive clonal expansion. The repertoire comparisons (Figure 5) were based on n = 2. Between donors, the repertoires had no Morisita similarity, whereas knockout and unedited products from the same donor showed high similarity.

What the treatment or condition label conveys for this sample: CRISPR-Cas9 RNP knockout of FKBP12 using synthetic sgRNA#2. PBMCs were stimulated for less than 7 hours with overlapping CMV pp65 and IE-1 peptide pools before enrichment with an IFNgamma secretion assay kit. FKBP12 knockout was performed on day 7 by electroporating Cas9 ribonucleoprotein using an Amaxa 4D-Nucleofector. After enrichment, the CMV-specific T cells were expanded in culture with recombinant human IL-7 and IL-15. T cell products were cultured for roughly 21 days before cryopreservation. After activation, CMV-specific T cells were enriched from PBMCs on the basis of IFNgamma secretion. Each ribonucleoprotein complex consisted of recombinant Streptococcus pyogenes Cas9 protein that had been precomplexed with FKBP12-specific sgRNA. As the most effective, GMP-preferred guide, synthetic sgRNA#2 was chosen for subsequent experiments.

Genomic DNA served as the input for TCRbeta sequencing, which was run through the immunoSEQ service. Concerning the study's data processing: Using immunoSEQ ANALYZER 3.0, the repertoires were analyzed for Morisita similarity, clonality, top-10 clone coverage and total clone counts. Clonality was put on a scale on which 1 meant a monoclonal product and lower values meant a more diverse product. This immuneACCESS table, as held by TCRdb, lists in-frame sequences with V and J called but not all clones. Of the missing ones, under half trace to an unresolved V gene in checked studies; the others have no known cause. Clonal size and the V and J genes are those of that table, whereas D and trimming came from the DNA. The sample table lists several hundred clones, approximately 40% of them with a count of one. The top ten hold more than 65% of the sample. The sequencing used a CMV-specific product grown in culture, collected from cells with FKBP12 knockout. The sample's cell subset or site label is to be understood as: expanded CMV-specific T cell product isolated by IFNgamma secretion after CMV peptide stimulation. The TCR was taken from a human donor in good health, a blood donor.

The encoded CDR3 is CASRTENTGELFF. The nucleotide sequence reads TGTGCCAGCAGGACCGAAAACACCGGGGAGCTGTTTTTT. The chain is made from TRBV5-4 and TRBJ2-2, with an unclear D gene assignment. CDR1 and CDR2 were assigned from the germline V gene (reference sequence) as SGHNT and YYREEE. There are 13 amino acids in the CDR3, from cysteine to phenylalanine inclusive. Only CDR3 DNA remains: 39 bases, in frame from the first base. The V end loses 5 bases and the J end loses 2 bases, and a stretch of 7 bases separates them.